This TCR beta chain was retrieved from a study of cytomegalovirus exposure and HLA in healthy donors. Measured with immunoSEQ multiplex PCR; TCRdb has only the in-frame clones, and not every one. The profile shows over 150,000 clones, approximately 89% of them singletons. On this clone: Antigen: not known.

Points from the study as a whole: Rare TCR sequences predominated, though certain public TCRs were found in many donors. Altogether, more than 150 TCR beta chains were recorded as cytomegalovirus-associated.

The donors were part of the validation cohort of 95 to 150 subjects. That cohort was separate from the first cohort, which comprised 500 to 700 subjects. Trimming took 2 bases from V and 5 from J, leaving 7 bases between them. This CDR3 region has 13 residues. Germline V gene lookup returns CDR1 SGHDT and CDR2 YYEEEE. The sequence was obtained from a woman aged 18 to 35 in good health and CMV-seropositive. V usage is TRBV5-6 and J usage is TRBJ1-4; unclear D gene. The sequenced sample consisted of PBMCs. CDR3 DNA: TGTGCCAGCAGCTTTGCTGAGAATGAAAAACTGTTTTTT. It yields the protein CASSFAENEKLFF.